The clone carrying this TCR beta chain was detected a few times. This entry belongs to a study of blood T cells in healthy people across ages. The CDR3 extends over 16 amino acids. V lost 0 bases and J lost 0, with 9 bases in between. Germline V CDR1 and CDR2: SGHAT, FQNNGV. Together with a sample-barcoded 5' primer, a J-beta primer mix was included in a second PCR lasting roughly 6 to 12 cycles. A single record per CDR3 protein comes from TCRdb applying MiXCR to the 5' RACE reads. The sample shows about 1,500,000 distinct CDR3 sequences, about 28% of them seen only once. This TCR came from a woman in her thirties in good health. The sequencing sample was made of blood. The chain combines TRBV11-2 with TRBJ1-5; D perhaps matches TRBD1 (5 bases). The CDR3 protein is CASSLDRGYSNQPQHF. For the CDR3, the DNA is TGTGCCAGCAGCTTAGATAGGGGTTATAGCAATCAGCCCCAGCATTTT.